The source of this T cell receptor beta chain is a study of blood T cell repertoires in COVID-19. This clone appeared a single time. V was pared by 4 bases and J by 10 bases, with 17 bases between. Germline values: CDR1 LGHDT, CDR2 YNNKEL (reference sequence). There are 14 residues in the CDR3. Here immunoSEQ multiplex PCR was the method, and the copy in TCRdb shows in-frame clones only, minus some. Of about 250,000 clones in the sample, about four fifths were seen once. Sequencing was performed on peripheral blood. This TCR came from an elderly man with acute or convalescent COVID-19. This chain links TRBV3-1 (or the pseudogene TRBV3-2) with TRBJ2-1; possibly TRBD2 for D (5 bases). The CDR3 DNA reads TGTGCCAGCAGCCTCAGCGGCCTCTTAGGGGAGCAGTTCTTC. It specifies CASSLSGLLGEQFF.